This note documents a single T cell receptor beta chain sequence. Its cognate antigen is unknown. This sample is drawn from a study of shared clonotypes between healthy human individuals. Turning to the study itself: Per donor, CD8 memory used one plate, CD8 naive used two, CD4 memory used three and CD4 naive used three.

Donors had no recently reported acute infections or vaccinations and were HIV-negative. Sequencing used immunoSEQ multiplex PCR; TCRdb keeps in-frame clones, though not all of them. The sample consists of about 2.5 million clones, about nine tenths of them appearing once. Overall study results and limits: Clonotypes not shared had lower generation probabilities than those common to all four donors.

Germline CDR1 reads ENHRY; CDR2 reads SYGVKD. Trimming left V 3 bases short and J 0 bases short, with 9 bases between. There are 14 residues in the CDR3. Sequenced sample: naive CD4+ T cells from PBMCs. Subset here: CD45RA+ positively selected. V and J are TRBV10-3 and TRBJ2-7, with D unclear. This sequence originates from a man younger than 35 in good health. Some clones in this sample may be carry-over from other donors' samples. The CDR3 DNA reads as TGTGCCATCAGTGACGGTCAGATCTCCTACGAGCAGTACTTC. Translated, it gives CAISDGQISYEQYF.